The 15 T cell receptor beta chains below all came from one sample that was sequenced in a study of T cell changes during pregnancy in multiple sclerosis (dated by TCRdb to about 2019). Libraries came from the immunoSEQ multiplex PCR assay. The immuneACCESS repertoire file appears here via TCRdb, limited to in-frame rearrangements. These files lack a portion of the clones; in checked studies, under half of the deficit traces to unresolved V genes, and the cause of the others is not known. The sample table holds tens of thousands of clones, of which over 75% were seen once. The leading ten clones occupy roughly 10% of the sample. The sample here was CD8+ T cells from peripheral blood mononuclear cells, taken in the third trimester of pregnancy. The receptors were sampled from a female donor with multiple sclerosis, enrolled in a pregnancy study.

The CDR3 DNA follows: TGTGCAAGTCGCTCTGGACAGGGTTCGTCAGATACGCAGTATTTT. The encoded protein is CASRSGQGSSDTQYF. The rearrangement uses TRBV12-2 and TRBJ2-3; the listed D gene, TRBD1, was not tested against the DNA. TRBV12-2 is a listed pseudogene. The CDR3 covers 15 residues.

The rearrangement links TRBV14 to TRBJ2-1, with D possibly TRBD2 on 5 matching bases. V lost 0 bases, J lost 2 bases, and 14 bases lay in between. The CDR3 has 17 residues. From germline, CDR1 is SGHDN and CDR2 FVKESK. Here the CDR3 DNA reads TGTGCCAGCAGCCAAGAAGTTAGGGCTAGCCCCTACAATGAGCAGTTCTTC. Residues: CASSQEVRASPYNEQFF.

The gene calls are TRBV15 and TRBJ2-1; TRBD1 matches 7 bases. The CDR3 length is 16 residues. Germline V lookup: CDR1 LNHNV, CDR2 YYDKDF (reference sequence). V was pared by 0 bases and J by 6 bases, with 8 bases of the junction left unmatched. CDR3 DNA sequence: TGTGCCACCAGCAGAGATTACCAGACAGGGCTCAATGAGCAGTTCTTC. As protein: CATSRDYQTGLNEQFF.

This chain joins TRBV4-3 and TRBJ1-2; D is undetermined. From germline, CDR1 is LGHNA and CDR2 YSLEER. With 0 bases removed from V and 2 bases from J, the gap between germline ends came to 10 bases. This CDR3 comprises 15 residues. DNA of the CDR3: TGCGCCAGCAGCCAAGATCAAGAGGTGAACTATGGCTACACCTTC. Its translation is CASSQDQEVNYGYTF.

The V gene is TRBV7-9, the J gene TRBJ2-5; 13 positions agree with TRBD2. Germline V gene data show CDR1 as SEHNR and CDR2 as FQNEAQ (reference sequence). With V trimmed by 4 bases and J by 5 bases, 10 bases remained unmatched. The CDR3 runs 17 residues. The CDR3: CASSWTSGGPEGETQYF. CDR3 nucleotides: TGTGCCAGCAGCTGGACTAGCGGGGGTCCGGAGGGGGAGACCCAGTACTTC.

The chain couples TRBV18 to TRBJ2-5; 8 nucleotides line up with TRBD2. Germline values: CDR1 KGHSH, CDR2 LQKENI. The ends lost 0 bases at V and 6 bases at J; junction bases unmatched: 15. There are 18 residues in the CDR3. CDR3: CASSPPGLAGTTTKTQYF. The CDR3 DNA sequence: TGTGCCAGCTCACCACCGGGGCTAGCGGGCACTACAACTAAGACCCAGTACTTC.

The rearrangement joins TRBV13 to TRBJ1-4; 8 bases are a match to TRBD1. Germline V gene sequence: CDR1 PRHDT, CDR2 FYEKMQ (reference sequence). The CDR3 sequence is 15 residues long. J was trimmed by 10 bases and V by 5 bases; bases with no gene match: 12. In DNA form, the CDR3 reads TGTGCCAGCAGCCAAAGGCGACAGGGGAACGGAAAACTGTTTTTT. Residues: CASSQRRQGNGKLFF.

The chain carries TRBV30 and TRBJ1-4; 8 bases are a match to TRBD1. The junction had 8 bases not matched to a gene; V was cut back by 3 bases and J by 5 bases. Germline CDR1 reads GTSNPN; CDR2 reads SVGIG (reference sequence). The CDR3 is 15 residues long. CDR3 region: CAWRAENRGNEKLFF. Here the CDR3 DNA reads TGTGCCTGGAGGGCGGAAAACAGGGGGAATGAAAAACTGTTTTTT.

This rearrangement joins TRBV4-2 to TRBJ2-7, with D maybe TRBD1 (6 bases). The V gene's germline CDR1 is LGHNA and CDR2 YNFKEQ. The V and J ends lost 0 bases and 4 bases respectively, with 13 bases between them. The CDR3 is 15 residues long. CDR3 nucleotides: TGTGCCAGCAGCCAAGATGGGACACGAATTTACGAGCAGTACTTC. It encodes CASSQDGTRIYEQYF.

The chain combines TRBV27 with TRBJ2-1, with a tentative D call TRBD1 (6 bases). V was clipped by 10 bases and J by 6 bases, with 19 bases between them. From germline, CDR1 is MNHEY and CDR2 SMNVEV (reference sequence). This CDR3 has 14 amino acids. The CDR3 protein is CAIKPGTGLNEQFF. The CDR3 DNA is TGTGCCATCAAGCCGGGAACAGGGCTCAATGAGCAGTTCTTC.

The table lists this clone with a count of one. DNA for the CDR3: TGTGCCAGCAGTTTAAACAGTATTGACAATCAGCCCCAGCATTTT. As protein: CASSLNSIDNQPQHF. This chain links TRBV27 with TRBJ1-5, with D unresolved. The V end was cut by 2 bases, the J end by 3 bases, with 11 bases between. This CDR3 is built from 15 residues. Germline assignment: CDR1 MNHEY and CDR2 SMNVEV (reference sequence).

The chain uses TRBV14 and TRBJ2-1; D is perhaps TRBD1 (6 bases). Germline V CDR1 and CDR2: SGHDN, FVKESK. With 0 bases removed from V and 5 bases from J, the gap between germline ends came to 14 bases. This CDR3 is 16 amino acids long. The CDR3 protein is CASSQDRTVLDNEQFF. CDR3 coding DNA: TGTGCCAGCAGCCAAGATAGGACAGTTTTAGACAATGAGCAGTTCTTC.

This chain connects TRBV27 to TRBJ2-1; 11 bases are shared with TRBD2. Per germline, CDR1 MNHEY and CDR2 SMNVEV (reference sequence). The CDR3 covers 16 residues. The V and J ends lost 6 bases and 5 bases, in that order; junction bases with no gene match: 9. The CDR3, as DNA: TGTGCCAGCAGAAAGAATAGCGGGGGGGTACACAATGAGCAGTTCTTC. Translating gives CASRKNSGGVHNEQFF.

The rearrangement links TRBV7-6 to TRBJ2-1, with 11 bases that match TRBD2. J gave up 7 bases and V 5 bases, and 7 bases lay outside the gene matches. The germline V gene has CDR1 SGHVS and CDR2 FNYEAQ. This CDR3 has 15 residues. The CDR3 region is CASSSTSGSGNEQFF. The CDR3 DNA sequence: TGTGCCAGCAGCAGTACTAGCGGGAGCGGTAATGAGCAGTTCTTC. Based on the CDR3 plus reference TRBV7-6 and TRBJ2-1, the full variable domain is GAGVSQSPRYKVTKRGQDVALRCDPISGHVSLYWYRQALGQGPEFLTYFNYEAQQDKSGLPNDRFSAERPEGSISTLTIQRTEQRDSAMYRCASSSTSGSGNEQFFGPGTRLTVL.

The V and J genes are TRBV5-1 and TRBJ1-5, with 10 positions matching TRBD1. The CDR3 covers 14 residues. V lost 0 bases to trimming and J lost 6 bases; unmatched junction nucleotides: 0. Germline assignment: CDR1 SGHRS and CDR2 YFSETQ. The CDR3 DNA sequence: TGCGCCAGCAGCTTGGGACAGGGGGCTCAGCCCCAGCATTTT. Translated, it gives CASSLGQGAQPQHF.